This TCR beta chain appears in the sequencing data of a study of shared clonotypes between healthy human individuals. TCRdb's copy holds only in-frame clones and misses some; the assay was immunoSEQ multiplex PCR. The sample lists more than 850,000 clones; 75% to 80% were seen once. Broader study findings: Genetic and exposure-history diversity was limited by the few donors.

V was pared by 9 bases and J by 3 bases, with 8 bases of the junction left unmatched. The CDR3 has 13 amino acids. The germline gives CDR1 MDHEN, CDR2 SYDVKM. This clone was observed a handful of times. Its antigen is not known. Sample: memory CD4+ T cells from PBMCs. Stated subset: CD45RA-negative fraction. The chain links TRBV28 to TRBJ2-7; 7 bases are shared with TRBD1. This clonotype was sampled from a man between 18 and 29 years old in good health. Some clones in this sample may be carry-over from other donors' samples. DNA for the CDR3: TGTGCCAGTCACAGGGGAGTAGACTACGAGCAGTACTTC. This encodes CASHRGVDYEQYF.